A selection of T cell receptor beta chains follows, all from one sample in a study of early T cells in non-severe SARS-CoV-2 infection. From the 5' RACE reads, TCRdb called clonotypes with MiXCR, one entry per CDR3 protein. The sample carries some 45,000 distinct CDR3 sequences, approximately 9% recorded once. Specimen: whole blood, collected at baseline. The receptors stem from an adult who was a healthcare worker with PCR-confirmed SARS-CoV-2 infection or an uninfected control (not recorded which). Both conserved end residues are part of each CDR3. Each record gives: J gene, V gene, CDR3 protein.

j_call: TRBJ1-5; v_call: TRBV5-6; cdr3_aa: CASSFSPGKNQPQHF
j_call: TRBJ2-3; v_call: TRBV20-1; cdr3_aa: CSATTQREKGVDTQYF
j_call: TRBJ2-7; v_call: TRBV30; cdr3_aa: CAWTYGYEQYF
j_call: TRBJ2-7; v_call: TRBV25-1; cdr3_aa: CASSAWYEQYF
j_call: TRBJ2-7; v_call: TRBV6-5; cdr3_aa: CASSRVAGEQYF
j_call: TRBJ1-1; v_call: TRBV11-2; cdr3_aa: CASNGEGFGTEAFF
j_call: TRBJ2-3; v_call: TRBV6-2/TRBV6-3; cdr3_aa: CASSDGRASTDTQYF
j_call: TRBJ2-7; v_call: TRBV2; cdr3_aa: CASTRWGRSYEQYF
j_call: TRBJ2-5; v_call: TRBV29-1; cdr3_aa: CSAKPASGSQETQYF
j_call: TRBJ1-5; v_call: TRBV28; cdr3_aa: CASSFPARGNQPQHF
j_call: TRBJ2-7; v_call: TRBV2; cdr3_aa: CASSGKLVYYEQYF
j_call: TRBJ2-5; v_call: TRBV19; cdr3_aa: CASSPLRQETQYF
j_call: TRBJ1-4; v_call: TRBV6-1; cdr3_aa: CASSDWIIAAENEKLFF
j_call: TRBJ1-5; v_call: TRBV30; cdr3_aa: CAWSGTGSNQPQHF
j_call: TRBJ1-4; v_call: TRBV5-6; cdr3_aa: CASSSRPQTGGIYEKLFF
j_call: TRBJ2-5; v_call: TRBV6-5; cdr3_aa: CASSPQGRGETQYF
j_call: TRBJ1-5; v_call: TRBV6-2/TRBV6-3; cdr3_aa: CASSRPTGTADQPQHF
j_call: TRBJ2-3; v_call: TRBV19; cdr3_aa: CASSKAATDTQYF
j_call: TRBJ1-4; v_call: TRBV5-6; cdr3_aa: CASSSGTWANEKLFF
j_call: TRBJ2-2; v_call: TRBV7-9; cdr3_aa: CASRFSTGELFF
j_call: TRBJ2-1; v_call: TRBV20-1; cdr3_aa: CSAEGLAEGTNEQFF
j_call: TRBJ1-5; v_call: TRBV6-6; cdr3_aa: CASSPETGGLSNQPQHF
j_call: TRBJ1-1; v_call: TRBV5-1; cdr3_aa: CASSLQGGYTEAFF
j_call: TRBJ2-1; v_call: TRBV5-1; cdr3_aa: CASRGGGTEQFF
j_call: TRBJ1-3; v_call: TRBV18; cdr3_aa: CASSPDSINTIYF
j_call: TRBJ1-5; v_call: TRBV30; cdr3_aa: CAWGYGTSNQPQHF
j_call: TRBJ1-2; v_call: TRBV30; cdr3_aa: CAWSVRLVEGYTF
j_call: TRBJ1-1; v_call: TRBV29-1; cdr3_aa: CSATGLVRNTEAFF
j_call: TRBJ1-5; v_call: TRBV7-8; cdr3_aa: CASSPGAPPQHF
j_call: TRBJ2-3; v_call: TRBV29-1; cdr3_aa: CSVAHRGQADTQYF
j_call: TRBJ1-1; v_call: TRBV10-3; cdr3_aa: CASRDGTDYTEAFF
j_call: TRBJ2-2; v_call: TRBV10-3; cdr3_aa: CATRTASEGGELFF
j_call: TRBJ2-2; v_call: TRBV7-6; cdr3_aa: CASSLGENTGELFF
j_call: TRBJ1-3; v_call: TRBV6-5; cdr3_aa: CASSLIGSGNTIYF
j_call: TRBJ1-3; v_call: TRBV29-1; cdr3_aa: CSVEDREGNF
j_call: TRBJ1-1; v_call: TRBV2; cdr3_aa: CASAVDRNTEAFF
j_call: TRBJ1-3; v_call: TRBV7-6; cdr3_aa: CASSLAVPGGTGNTIYF
j_call: TRBJ2-2; v_call: TRBV29-1; cdr3_aa: CSAGVTGELFF
j_call: TRBJ2-3; v_call: TRBV29-1; cdr3_aa: CSVRQGSTDTQYF
j_call: TRBJ2-7; v_call: TRBV9; cdr3_aa: CASSVGDSYEQYF
j_call: TRBJ2-5; v_call: TRBV11-2; cdr3_aa: CASSWGPQETQYF
j_call: TRBJ2-2; v_call: TRBV30; cdr3_aa: CAWRSGRSSNTGELFF
j_call: TRBJ2-7; v_call: TRBV6-1; cdr3_aa: CASSSQRVSSYEQYF
j_call: TRBJ2-7; v_call: TRBV5-1; cdr3_aa: CASSRQDRAEQYF
j_call: TRBJ2-3; v_call: TRBV5-1; cdr3_aa: CASSLASNTDTQYF
j_call: TRBJ1-5; v_call: TRBV27; cdr3_aa: CASSLSRVLGQPQHF
j_call: TRBJ2-1; v_call: TRBV7-2; cdr3_aa: CASSRPGTGDNEQFF
j_call: TRBJ1-2; v_call: TRBV6-6; cdr3_aa: CASSYSRGNPNYGYTF
j_call: TRBJ2-3; v_call: TRBV7-2; cdr3_aa: CASSAGQGADTQYF
j_call: TRBJ2-7; v_call: TRBV7-3; cdr3_aa: CASSPGQGMQYF
j_call: TRBJ2-1; v_call: TRBV7-6; cdr3_aa: CASSVPGQGAQSSYNEQFF
j_call: TRBJ2-1; v_call: TRBV3-1; cdr3_aa: CASSRDLNEQFF
j_call: TRBJ1-1; v_call: TRBV6-5; cdr3_aa: CASSYGLLNTEAFF
j_call: TRBJ1-6; v_call: TRBV7-3; cdr3_aa: CASSPDRDSPLHF
j_call: TRBJ1-6; v_call: TRBV11-3; cdr3_aa: CASSSTGNSPLHF